Sequencing of this TCR beta chain was carried out in a study of post-analysis software for immune sequencing data. On this clonotype itself: Its target is unknown.

The library was made from cDNA and included unique molecular identifiers. Input of about 0.9 to 10 million T cells yielded some 500,000 cDNA molecules. TCRdb redid the calling of the PCR reads with MiXCR, one entry per CDR3 protein. The repertoire includes fewer than 900,000 distinct CDR3 sequences, about 43% of them detected once, and roughly 4.4% sits in the top ten. Germline V gives CDR1 SGHAT, CDR2 FQNNGV. Trimming cost V 4 bases and J 5 bases, with 20 bases left between them. The CDR3 runs to 16 residues. Findings and limits, study-wide: Significantly lower normalized Chao1 diversity was seen in multiple sclerosis patients than in controls. The study found TRBV5-6, TRBV5-1 and TRBV20-1 among a few TRBV segments more frequent in patients than controls.

Material: blood. The receptor comes from a girl under 18 with multiple sclerosis. The chain recombines TRBV11-2 with TRBJ1-2; unclear D gene. CDR3 loop: CASSSSRTGPGYGYTF. In nucleotides, the CDR3 is TGTGCCAGCAGCTCTTCTAGGACGGGCCCCGGGTATGGCTACACCTTC.